This T cell receptor (beta chain) comes out of a study of blood T cells in healthy people across ages. Alongside a J-beta primer mix, a sample-barcoded 5' primer served in a second PCR lasting about 6 to 12 cycles. Carrying 12 random nucleotides, a template-switch adaptor labeled each individual cDNA molecule. TCRdb ran MiXCR on the 5' RACE reads and lists one entry per CDR3 protein. The profile shows 800,000 or so distinct CDR3 sequences, around 25% of them singletons. There are 11 residues in the CDR3. Whole-study findings and limits: Among long-lived donors, naive CD4+ cells were more numerous and diversity higher than in aged donors.

Turning to this clonotype: The antigen remains undetermined. One junction end does not reproduce the germline sequence, and a read error may be involved.

This same sample was also taken into another study, of T cells of mothers and their children. According to that study: Related mother-child pairs showed slightly higher but non-significant overlap than unrelated pairs.

This clonotype was obtained from a boy aged 5 to 17 in good health. The sequencing sample was made of blood. The chain is built from TRBV12-3 or TRBV12-4 and TRBJ2-7, with D uncertain. CDR3 DNA: TGTGCCAGCAAGTCCTTAGGAGAGCGGTACTTC. It is translated as CASKSLGERYF.